Each of the 22 T cell receptor beta chains below was sequenced from the same sample in a study of glioma-infiltrating T cells after dendritic cell vaccination (dated by TCRdb to the mid-2010s). Preparation of the library involved the immunoSEQ multiplex PCR assay. TCRdb holds this immuneACCESS table with in-frame rearrangements only. Some clones are missing; in checked studies, unresolved V genes explain under half, and the rest has no known cause. The sample table records about 92,000 clones; around 86% of these occur just once. The ten biggest clones cover more than 15% of the sample. The starting material was blood, obtained before dendritic cell vaccination. The receptors stem from a human donor with glioblastoma.

This chain uses TRBV27 with TRBJ2-7; D is ambiguous. The CDR3 has 12 residues. Trimming removed 5 bases at V and 6 bases at J, with 11 bases between. In germline, CDR1 is MNHEY, CDR2 SMNVEV (reference sequence). In DNA form, the CDR3 reads TGTGCCAGCAGTCCACAGCCCCTCGAGCAGTACTTC. Its protein is CASSPQPLEQYF.

The chain recombines TRBV6-5 with TRBJ2-7, with D possibly TRBD1 on 5 matching bases. CDR1 MNHEY and CDR2 SVGAGI come from the germline V gene. The CDR3 loop spans 11 amino acids. V lost 5 bases and J lost 5, with 7 bases in between. Here the CDR3 reads CASSQGHEQYF. CDR3 DNA sequence: TGTGCCAGCAGTCAGGGCCACGAGCAGTACTTC.

The rearrangement uses TRBV2 and TRBJ1-1; D not certain. Trimming removed 3 bases at V and 0 bases at J, with 8 bases between. This CDR3 comprises 14 residues. Germline CDR1 SNHLY, CDR2 FYNNEI. The CDR3 DNA sequence: TGTGCCAGCAGTGATAGACACCTGAACACTGAAGCTTTCTTT. This encodes CASSDRHLNTEAFF. Filled out from reference TRBV2 and TRBJ1-1, the complete variable domain reads EPEVTQTPSHQVTQMGQEVILRCVPISNHLYFYWYRQILGQKVEFLVSFYNNEISEKSEIFDDQFSVERPDGSNFTLKIRSTKLEDSAMYFCASSDRHLNTEAFFGQGTRLTVV.

This sequence joins TRBV29-1 and TRBJ1-2; D is unclear. CDR1 and CDR2 (germline): SQVTM, ANQGSEA. The CDR3 loop spans 11 amino acids. V gave up 3 bases and J gave up 4 bases, with 6 bases separating them. The CDR3 DNA reads TGCAGCGTTGACGTTGTCTATGGCTACACCTTC. The encoded protein is CSVDVVYGYTF.

This clone was counted a few times. The genes are TRBV5-4 and TRBJ2-7, with a possible D match to TRBD2 (6 bases). Trimming removed 1 base from V and 3 bases from J, with 11 bases in between. The CDR3 loop spans 14 amino acids. Germline CDR1 SGHNT, CDR2 YYREEE (reference sequence). The CDR3 nucleotides read TGTGCCAGCAGCTTGTCTACTAGCCTCTACGAGCAGTACTTC. Protein sequence: CASSLSTSLYEQYF.

The genes are TRBV5-1 and TRBJ1-4; 7 positions match TRBD1. Germline V gives CDR1 SGHRS, CDR2 YFSETQ. Germline trimming cut 0 bases from V and 8 bases from J; bases unmatched to any gene: 4. The CDR3 is 14 amino acids. The CDR3 DNA sequence: TGCGCCAGCAGCTTGGAGACAGGGCAGGAAAAACTGTTTTTT. As protein: CASSLETGQEKLFF.

The V call is TRBV29-1, the J call TRBJ1-2, with 10 positions matching TRBD1. Germline CDR1 and CDR2: SQVTM and ANQGSEA. With V trimmed by 5 bases and J by 4 bases, 16 bases remained unmatched. The CDR3 length is 17 residues. The CDR3, as DNA: TGCAGCGTTCCTGCTGGAGCGACAGGGGGCGTTGTCTATGGCTACACCTTC. Protein sequence: CSVPAGATGGVVYGYTF.

V and J are TRBV7-2 and TRBJ2-1; TRBD2 matches at 10 bases. CDR1 and CDR2 (germline): SGHTA, FQGNSA. V trimming: 5 bases; J trimming: 7 bases; junction bases outside the gene matches: 8. The CDR3 loop spans 15 amino acids. The CDR3 sequence is CASSLSGGAGNEQFF. CDR3 nucleotide sequence: TGTGCCAGCAGCCTAAGCGGGGGGGCCGGGAATGAGCAGTTCTTC.

This clone has a single count. V usage is TRBV5-5 and J usage is TRBJ1-2; D is possibly TRBD1 (5 bases). Germline values: CDR1 SGHKS, CDR2 YYEKEE (reference sequence). The CDR3 is made up of 14 amino acids. The ends were cut back, 0 bases at V and 1 base at J, with 7 bases in the middle. DNA for the CDR3: TGTGCCAGCAGCTTGGGACAGTTTAACTATGGCTACACCTTC. This encodes CASSLGQFNYGYTF.

J is TRBJ2-7 and V is TRBV27, with a weak D call TRBD1 (5 bases). This CDR3 is 14 amino acids long. Germline loops: CDR1 MNHEY, CDR2 SMNVEV (reference sequence). V shed 6 bases and J shed 2 bases, with 14 bases lying between them. CDR3 sequence: CASREVGQTYEQYF. The CDR3 nucleotides read TGTGCCAGCAGGGAAGTGGGGCAGACCTACGAGCAGTACTTC.

V usage is TRBV5-8 and J usage is TRBJ2-7, with D uncertain. The CDR3 totals 10 residues. Germline V CDR1 and CDR2: SGHTS, YDEGEE. Trimming removed 4 bases from V and 3 bases from J, with 2 bases in between. CDR3 in amino acids: CASSLYEQYF. In DNA form, the CDR3 reads TGTGCCAGCAGCCTCTACGAGCAGTACTTC. Filled out from reference TRBV5-8 and TRBJ2-7, the complete variable domain reads EAGVTQSPTHLIKTRGQQATLRCSPISGHTSVYWYQQALGLGLQFLLWYDEGEERNRGNFPPRFSGRQFPNYSSELNVNALELEDSALYLCASSLYEQYFGPGTRLTVT.

The rearrangement links TRBV7-9 to TRBJ2-1, with TRBD2 matching 7 bases. V gave up 1 base and J gave up 2 bases; unmatched junction bases: 5. This CDR3 comprises 16 residues. The germline gives CDR1 SEHNR, CDR2 FQNEAQ (reference sequence). The DNA for the CDR3 is TGTGCCAGCAGCTTAGAGGTAGCGGGCCCCTACAATGAGCAGTTCTTC. Protein sequence: CASSLEVAGPYNEQFF.

This clone was seen only a few times. V is TRBV6-1 and J is TRBJ1-2; 8 nucleotides agree with TRBD1. The CDR3 is made up of 16 amino acids. Unmatched junction bases numbered 14, after V lost 4 bases and J lost 7 bases. Germline CDR1 reads MNHNS; CDR2 reads SASEGT. CDR3 DNA: TGTGCCAGCAGTGGGTGGACAGGGTCTAATCCTCGTGGCTACACCTTC. It specifies CASSGWTGSNPRGYTF.

The chain employs TRBV15 and TRBJ2-5; no reliable D call. The CDR3 is 15 residues long. Trimming took off 1 base at V and 2 bases at J, with 11 bases between the two ends. Germline V gene sequence: CDR1 LNHNV, CDR2 YYDKDF (reference sequence). Here the CDR3 reads CATSRAPAGQETQYF. CDR3 in DNA: TGTGCCACCAGCAGAGCCCCAGCAGGACAAGAGACCCAGTACTTC.

The CDR3, as DNA: TGCAGCGTAGACGGGACAGGGGTGTTAGGGGCAATTGAGACCCAGTACTTC. This sequence encodes CSVDGTGVLGAIETQYF. The V and J genes are TRBV29-1 and TRBJ2-5, with TRBD1 matching over 10 bases. The CDR3 has 17 amino acids. Trimming at V came to 6 bases and at J to 5 bases, leaving 18 bases not matched to a gene. Germline assignment: CDR1 SQVTM and CDR2 ANQGSEA.

The chain is built from TRBV10-3 and TRBJ2-5; D is unclear. This CDR3 spans 13 amino acids. Germline CDR1 is ENHRY and CDR2 is SYGVKD. Trimming shortened V by 7 bases and J by 4 bases, and 13 bases separated the two germline ends. Here the CDR3 DNA reads TGTGCCATCAAGCAGACATTGGGAGAGACCCAGTACTTC. Protein: CAIKQTLGETQYF.

This clone was seen a few times. The chain recombines TRBV2 with TRBJ2-5; 9 positions agree with TRBD2. TRBJ2-7 explains the end of the DNA better; the J call may be wrong. The CDR3 is 14 residues long. CDR1 SNHLY and CDR2 FYNNEI come from the germline V gene. CDR3 nucleotide sequence: TGTGCCAGCAGTGGGCTAGCGGGACACTACGAGCAGTACTTC. Encoded protein: CASSGLAGHYEQYF.

This clone was counted a single time. V and J are TRBV5-4 and TRBJ2-7, with D maybe TRBD1 (5 bases). V gave up 6 bases and J gave up 6 bases, with 22 bases separating them. CDR3 length: 15 residues. Germline V lookup: CDR1 SGHNT, CDR2 YYREEE (reference sequence). The CDR3: CASTTFGSGQSEQYF. Here the CDR3 DNA reads TGTGCCAGCACCACATTCGGGTCAGGGCAGAGCGAGCAGTACTTC.

The rearrangement joins TRBV15 to TRBJ2-7, with D possibly being TRBD1 (5 bases). The CDR3 contains 14 residues. V lost 3 bases and J 5 bases, leaving 14 bases between the germline ends. Germline V gene lookup returns CDR1 LNHNV and CDR2 YYDKDF (reference sequence). Here the CDR3 DNA reads TGTGCCACCAGCAGCCGTCGACAGAGCAACGAGCAGTACTTC. Translated: CATSSRRQSNEQYF.

The chain links TRBV30 to TRBJ2-5; TRBD1 aligns across 9 bases. Germline V lookup: CDR1 GTSNPN, CDR2 SVGIG (reference sequence). Trimming took 2 bases from V and 5 from J; bases not matched to a gene: 12. The CDR3 contains 16 residues. Written as DNA, the CDR3 is TGTGCCTGGAGTAACCCCGGGACAGGGATAAGGGAGACCCAGTACTTC. Translating gives CAWSNPGTGIRETQYF.

The V gene is TRBV20-1, the J gene TRBJ2-1; D remains unclear. The CDR3 covers 11 residues. Germline values: CDR1 DFQATT, CDR2 SNEGSKA (reference sequence). CDR3 sequence reads: CSPQVGNEQFF. The CDR3 DNA follows: TGCAGCCCTCAGGTAGGCAATGAGCAGTTCTTC.

The chain employs TRBV6-1 and TRBJ1-1; no firm D call. With 8 bases removed from V and 10 bases from J, the gap between germline ends came to 8 bases. The CDR3 runs 9 residues. Germline-derived CDR1 and CDR2 are MNHNS and SASEGT. CDR3 sequence reads: CASGSRAFF. CDR3 DNA: TGTGCCAGCGGTAGCCGAGCTTTCTTT.